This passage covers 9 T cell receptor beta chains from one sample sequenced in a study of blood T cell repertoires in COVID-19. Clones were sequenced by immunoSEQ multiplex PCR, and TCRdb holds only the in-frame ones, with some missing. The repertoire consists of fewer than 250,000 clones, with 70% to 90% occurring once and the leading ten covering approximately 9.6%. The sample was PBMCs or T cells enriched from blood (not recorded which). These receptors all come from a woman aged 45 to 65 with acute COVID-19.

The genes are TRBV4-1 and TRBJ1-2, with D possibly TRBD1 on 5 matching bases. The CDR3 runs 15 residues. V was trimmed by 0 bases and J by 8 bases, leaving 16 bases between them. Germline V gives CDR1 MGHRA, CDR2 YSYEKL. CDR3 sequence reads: CASSQDLWGTRGYTF. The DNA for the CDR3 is TGCGCCAGCAGCCAAGATTTATGGGGGACTCGCGGCTACACCTTC.

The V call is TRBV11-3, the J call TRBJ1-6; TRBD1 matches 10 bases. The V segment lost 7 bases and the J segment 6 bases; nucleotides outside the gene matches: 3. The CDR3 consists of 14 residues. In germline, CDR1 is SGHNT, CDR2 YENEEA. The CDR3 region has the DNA TGTGCCAGCATCAGGACAGGGGGTAATTCACCCCTCCACTTT. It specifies CASIRTGGNSPLHF.

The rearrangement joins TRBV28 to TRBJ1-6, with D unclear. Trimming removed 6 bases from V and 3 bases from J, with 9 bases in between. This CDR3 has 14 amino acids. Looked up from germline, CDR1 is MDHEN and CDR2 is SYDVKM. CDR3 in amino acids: CASRQILYNSPLHF. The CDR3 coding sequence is TGTGCCAGCAGACAGATTCTCTATAATTCACCCCTCCACTTT.

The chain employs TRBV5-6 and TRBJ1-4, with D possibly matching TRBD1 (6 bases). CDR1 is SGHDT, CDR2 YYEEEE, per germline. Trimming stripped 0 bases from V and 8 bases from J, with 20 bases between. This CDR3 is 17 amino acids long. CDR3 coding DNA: TGTGCCAGCAGCTTGGTTGGGGGCACGCTCCCCAGCGAAAAACTGTTTTTT. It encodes CASSLVGGTLPSEKLFF.

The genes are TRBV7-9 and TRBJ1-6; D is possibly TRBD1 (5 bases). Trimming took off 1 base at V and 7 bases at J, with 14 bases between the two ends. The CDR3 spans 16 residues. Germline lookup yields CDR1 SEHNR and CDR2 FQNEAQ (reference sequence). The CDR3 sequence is CASSLGQSSFNSPLHF. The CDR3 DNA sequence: TGTGCCAGCAGCTTAGGACAGAGTAGTTTCAATTCACCCCTCCACTTT.

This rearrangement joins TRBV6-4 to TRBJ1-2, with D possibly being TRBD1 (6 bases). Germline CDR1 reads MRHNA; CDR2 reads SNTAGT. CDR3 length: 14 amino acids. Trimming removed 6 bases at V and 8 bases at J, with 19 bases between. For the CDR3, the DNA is TGTGCCAGCAGCTCCGTGGGGGGGGCGGGCGGCTACACCTTC. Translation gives CASSSVGGAGGYTF.

DNA for the CDR3: TGTGCCAGCAGCGAAACCGCAGGGAACGGAGGGGAAAAACTGTTTTTT. Its protein product is CASSETAGNGGEKLFF. V gene TRBV9 combines with J gene TRBJ1-4; the D gene is possibly TRBD1 (5 bases). CDR1 is SGDLS and CDR2 is YYNGEE in the germline V gene. Trimming pared 3 bases from V and 8 bases from J, leaving 20 bases between. This CDR3 is 16 amino acids long. Together with reference TRBV9 and TRBJ1-4, the CDR3 gives the full variable domain: DSGVTQTPKHLITATGQRVTLRCSPRSGDLSVYWYQQSLDQGLQFLIQYYNGEERAKGNILERFSAQQFPDLHSELNLSSLELGDSALYFCASSETAGNGGEKLFFGSGTQLSVL.

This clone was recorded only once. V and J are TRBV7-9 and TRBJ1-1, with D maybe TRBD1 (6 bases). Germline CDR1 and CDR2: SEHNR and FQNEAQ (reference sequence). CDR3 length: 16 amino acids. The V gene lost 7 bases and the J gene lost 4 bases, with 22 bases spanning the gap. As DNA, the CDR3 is TGTGCCAGCACCAGACCCAGCGGGGACACCAGCACTGAAGCTTTCTTT. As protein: CASTRPSGDTSTEAFF.

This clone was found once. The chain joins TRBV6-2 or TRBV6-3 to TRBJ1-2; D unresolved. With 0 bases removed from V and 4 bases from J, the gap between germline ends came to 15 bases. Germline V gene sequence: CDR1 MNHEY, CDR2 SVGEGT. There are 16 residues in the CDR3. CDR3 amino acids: CASSYSGGLPTYGYTF. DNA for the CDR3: TGTGCCAGCAGTTACTCAGGCGGCCTACCGACCTATGGCTACACCTTC.